This T cell receptor (beta chain) was captured by sequencing in a study of T cell changes during pregnancy in multiple sclerosis (dated by TCRdb to between 2018 and 2021). General notes on the study: The study examined how the T cell repertoire changed over the course of pregnancy in women with multiple sclerosis.

Libraries were prepared through the immunoSEQ multiplex PCR assay. The source is immuneACCESS, and TCRdb retained only in-frame sequences with V and J called. Part of the clones is not carried over; for the studies checked, unresolved V genes explain less than half of this, and the remainder is unexplained. The sample contains fewer than 40,000 clones, about nine tenths of them found a single time. Around 13% of the sample comes from the top ten. In the case of this clone: Its antigen has not been determined. No much larger clonotype is one base removed from it; base qualities were not supplied.

Including the terminal cysteine and phenylalanine, the CDR3 comprises 15 residues. The retained sequence is limited to the CDR3, 45 bases, with the frame set at the first base. Cut back by 7 bases and 2 bases, the V and J ends lie 17 bases apart. The germline V gene encodes CDR1 MNHEY and CDR2 SVGAGI. The rearranged chain carries TRBV6-5 and TRBJ1-1, with TRBD1 as a weak D call on 5 bases. The origin of this receptor is a female donor with multiple sclerosis, enrolled in a pregnancy study. Sequenced material: CD8+ T cells from peripheral blood mononuclear cells, taken in the first trimester of pregnancy. The CDR3 region has the sequence CASTPYLTDNTEAFF. In nucleotide form, the sequence is TGTGCCAGCACCCCGTACCTGACAGATAACACTGAAGCTTTCTTT.